Presented here are 27 T cell receptor beta chains from one specimen sequenced in a study of shared clonotypes between healthy human individuals. The naive CD8 fraction comprised CD45RO-negative cells positively selected for CCR7 and excluded terminally differentiated effector memory CD45RA+ cells. Repertoires were generated with immunoSEQ multiplex PCR, while TCRdb's copy carries only in-frame clones and drops some. Of some 2,100,000 clones in the sample, 93% were seen once. The sequenced sample consisted of naive CD8+ T cells from PBMCs. Receptors originate from a man in his late teens or twenties in good health. Some clones in this sample may be carry-over from other donors' samples.

The gene calls are TRBV5-4 and TRBJ1-1; possibly TRBD1 for D (6 bases). V was pared by 4 bases and J by 3 bases, with 25 bases between. Germline V CDR1 and CDR2: SGHNT, YYREEE (reference sequence). The CDR3 covers 18 residues. CDR3 DNA: TGTGCCAGCAGCGGGTCGGGGGGGGCCTCGGCTGTAGACACTGAAGCTTTCTTT. This translates into CASSGSGGASAVDTEAFF.

This chain links TRBV7-8 with TRBJ2-2; TRBD1 agrees at 10 bases. The length of the CDR3 is 19 residues. The junction had 14 bases not matched to a gene; V was cut back by 2 bases and J by 5 bases. The V gene's germline CDR1 is SGHVS and CDR2 FQNEAQ. CDR3 sequence reads: CASSLPTRGQGLKTGELFF. CDR3 nucleotide sequence: TGTGCCAGCAGCTTACCCACAAGGGGACAGGGGTTGAAGACCGGGGAGCTGTTTTTT.

The chain uses TRBV2 and TRBJ1-5, with 7 nucleotides matching TRBD1. CDR1 and CDR2 (germline): SNHLY, FYNNEI. V trimming: 2 bases; J trimming: 7 bases; junction bases outside the gene matches: 2. The CDR3 has 13 amino acids. CDR3 coding DNA: TGTGCCAGCAGTGAAAGCAGGGGGCAGCCCCAGCATTTT. This encodes CASSESRGQPQHF.

The J gene is TRBJ2-7, the V gene TRBV5-1; the D gene is possibly TRBD2 (6 bases). The CDR3 totals 15 residues. The ends were cut back, 4 bases at V and 0 bases at J, with 14 bases in the middle. CDR1 and CDR2 from the germline V gene are SGHRS and YFSETQ. The CDR3 DNA follows: TGCGCCAGCAGCCCCGGGACTTTCAGCTCCTACGAGCAGTACTTC. It translates to CASSPGTFSSYEQYF.

About this clone: Different DNA sequences within this sample yield the same CDR3. This chain uses TRBV4-1 with TRBJ2-7; D gene ambiguous. The germline V gene has CDR1 MGHRA and CDR2 YSYEKL. The CDR3 loop spans 13 amino acids. V was shortened by 1 base and J by 0 bases, with 4 bases between the two germline ends. Here the CDR3 reads CASSQGSSYEQYF. The CDR3 nucleotides are TGCGCCAGCAGCCAAGGAAGCTCCTACGAGCAGTACTTC.

This chain links TRBV15 with TRBJ2-1; 10 bases are shared with TRBD2. V lost 0 bases and J lost 4; bases outside the gene matches: 9. CDR1 is LNHNV and CDR2 is YYDKDF in the germline V gene (reference sequence). CDR3 length equals 18 residues. CDR3 sequence (DNA): TGTGCCACCAGCAGAGATTTTCTAGCGGGAGTGGGGTACAATGAGCAGTTCTTC. Translation: CATSRDFLAGVGYNEQFF.

The CDR3 here is CASTLRGGEPQHF. CDR3 nucleotides: TGTGCCAGCACCCTGCGGGGTGGTGAGCCCCAGCATTTT. The chain carries TRBV28 and TRBJ1-5; D uncertain. Germline loops: CDR1 MDHEN, CDR2 SYDVKM. The CDR3 runs 13 residues. V was pared by 7 bases and J by 8 bases, with 15 bases between.

The V and J genes are TRBV11-2 and TRBJ2-7; possible D gene TRBD1, 6 bases. Trimming took off 1 base at V and 2 bases at J, with 18 bases between the two ends. There are 17 residues in the CDR3. Germline V gives CDR1 SGHAT, CDR2 FQNNGV. The CDR3 DNA follows: TGTGCCAGCAGCTTAGCGTCCTTAGGGACAACCGCCTACGAGCAGTACTTC. This sequence encodes CASSLASLGTTAYEQYF.

This chain uses TRBV19 with TRBJ2-3; D remains ambiguous. V was shortened by 4 bases and J by 7 bases, with 15 bases between the two germline ends. Germline CDR1 reads LNHDA; CDR2 reads SQIVND (reference sequence). The CDR3 has 14 residues. The CDR3 DNA follows: TGTGCCAGTAGTACCCCCTCACTTACGAATACGCAGTATTTT. It yields the protein CASSTPSLTNTQYF.

To note about this clone: Other DNA sequences in this specimen translate into the identical CDR3. V gene TRBV27 combines with J gene TRBJ1-5, with 11 bases fitting TRBD1. The CDR3 runs 14 residues. The V gene end was trimmed by 3 bases and the J gene end by 6 bases; junction bases not matched to a gene: 1. Germline V gene data show CDR1 as MNHEY and CDR2 as SMNVEV (reference sequence). The CDR3 loop is CASSLGQGGQPQHF. The CDR3 DNA sequence: TGTGCCAGCAGTTTGGGACAGGGGGGTCAGCCCCAGCATTTT.

V and J are TRBV29-1 and TRBJ2-1, with 7 positions matching TRBD1. Germline lookup yields CDR1 SQVTM and CDR2 ANQGSEA. This CDR3 contains 15 residues. V was pared by 4 bases and J by 5 bases, with 11 bases of the junction left unmatched. The CDR3 DNA reads as TGCAGCGTTGCCTCGACAGGGTATGGAAACAATGAGCAGTTCTTC. Translation: CSVASTGYGNNEQFF.

The chain recombines TRBV7-9 with TRBJ1-2; D is unclear. V gave up 5 bases and J gave up 0 bases, with 4 bases separating them. CDR1 is SEHNR and CDR2 is FQNEAQ in the germline V gene (reference sequence). There are 12 residues in the CDR3. CDR3 bases: TGTGCCAGCAGCAGGCCTAACTATGGCTACACCTTC. It encodes CASSRPNYGYTF.

The J gene is TRBJ1-2, the V gene TRBV5-6; perhaps TRBD1 as D (5 bases). Trimming pared 3 bases from V and 0 bases from J, leaving 9 bases between. Per the germline V gene, CDR1 is SGHDT and CDR2 is YYEEEE. The CDR3 is made up of 14 amino acids. The CDR3 coding sequence is TGTGCCAGCAGCTCGGGACGGCCTAACTATGGCTACACCTTC. It translates to CASSSGRPNYGYTF.

This chain connects TRBV7-8 to TRBJ2-5, with TRBD2 matching over 12 bases. The CDR3 is 16 residues long. The germline V gene encodes CDR1 SGHVS and CDR2 FQNEAQ. Losses at the gene ends were 3 bases for V and 2 bases for J; bases not matched to a gene: 4. The CDR3 spells CASSLASGRGQETQYF. CDR3 nucleotides: TGTGCCAGCAGCTTGGCTAGCGGGAGGGGTCAAGAGACCCAGTACTTC.

The V and J genes are TRBV4-1 and TRBJ2-7; D may be TRBD2 (6 bases). The CDR3 contains 16 residues. Deletions cut 1 base from V and 0 bases from J, with 13 bases between. CDR1 and CDR2 (germline): MGHRA, YSYEKL. The CDR3 reads CASSQASAGSSYEQYF. CDR3 coding DNA: TGCGCCAGCAGCCAAGCGTCGGCCGGGAGCTCCTACGAGCAGTACTTC.

The V gene is TRBV27, the J gene TRBJ2-7; TRBD1 matches 9 bases. Unmatched junction bases numbered 7, after V lost 4 bases and J lost 3 bases. Per the germline V gene, CDR1 is MNHEY and CDR2 is SMNVEV (reference sequence). The CDR3 spans 15 residues. The CDR3 protein is CASSSEQGAIYEQYF. CDR3 bases: TGTGCCAGCAGTTCGGAACAGGGGGCGATCTACGAGCAGTACTTC.

CDR3 DNA: TGCGCCAGCAGCCTCAAGGCGGGGGCAGCCGATACGCAGTATTTT. Translation: CASSLKAGAADTQYF. The chain carries TRBV4-1 and TRBJ2-3, with TRBD2 as a possible D gene (7 bases). Trimming took 4 bases from V and 6 from J, leaving 17 bases between them. The CDR3 is 15 residues long. Looked up from germline, CDR1 is MGHRA and CDR2 is YSYEKL.

The chain recombines TRBV5-6 with TRBJ2-7; D unresolved. V was cut by 4 bases and J by 6 bases, with 11 bases left in between. The CDR3 is 12 residues long. The germline CDR1 and CDR2 sequences are SGHDT and YYEEEE. This CDR3 reads CASSLGILEQYF. CDR3 bases: TGTGCCAGCAGCCTGGGAATCCTCGAGCAGTACTTC.

The V call is TRBV6-1, the J call TRBJ2-7; perhaps D is TRBD1 or TRBD2 (5 bases each). The CDR3 totals 16 residues. V gave up 1 base and J gave up 3 bases, with 16 bases separating them. From germline, CDR1 is MNHNS and CDR2 SASEGT. The CDR3 loop reads CASSEGWDERVYEQYF. The CDR3 DNA sequence: TGTGCCAGCAGTGAAGGGTGGGACGAAAGAGTCTACGAGCAGTACTTC.

The J gene is TRBJ1-1, the V gene TRBV27; possibly TRBD1 for D (6 bases). The CDR3 runs to 15 residues. V was pared by 5 bases and J by 0 bases, with 13 bases between. Germline V gene lookup returns CDR1 MNHEY and CDR2 SMNVEV (reference sequence). In DNA, the CDR3 is TGTGCCAGCAGTCCCGGACAGTTCATGAACACTGAAGCTTTCTTT. Amino acid sequence: CASSPGQFMNTEAFF.

The chain carries TRBV28 and TRBJ2-2; no clear D. V dropped 6 bases and J dropped 7 bases, with 12 bases sitting between them. This CDR3 is 13 amino acids long. Germline-derived CDR1 and CDR2 are MDHEN and SYDVKM. The CDR3 sequence: CASRPIQGGELFF. The CDR3 DNA reads TGTGCCAGCAGACCGATCCAAGGCGGGGAGCTGTTTTTT.

This clone was counted only a few times. The chain has TRBV19 and TRBJ1-4, with a weak D call TRBD1 (5 bases). The V and J ends lost 8 bases and 7 bases respectively, with 23 bases between them. In germline, CDR1 is LNHDA, CDR2 SQIVND (reference sequence). The length of the CDR3 is 16 residues. CDR3 sequence reads: CASLSGQGIGTEKLFF. Written as DNA, the CDR3 is TGTGCCAGTTTATCAGGACAAGGGATCGGAACTGAAAAACTGTTTTTT.

V is TRBV15 and J is TRBJ1-5; D is ambiguous. This CDR3 is built from 14 residues. CDR1 LNHNV and CDR2 YYDKDF come from the germline V gene (reference sequence). V was cut by 5 bases and J by 6 bases, with 14 bases left in between. For the CDR3, the DNA is TGTGCCACCAGCCCCGGCCCTCCCGGTCAGCCCCAGCATTTT. It translates to CATSPGPPGQPQHF. The whole variable domain, filled in from reference TRBV15 and TRBJ1-5, reads DAMVIQNPRYQVTQFGKPVTLSCSQTLNHNVMYWYQQKSSQAPKLLFHYYDKDFNNEADTPDNFQSRRPNTSFCFLDIRSPGLGDTAMYLCATSPGPPGQPQHFGDGTRLSIL.

The chain has TRBV7-8 and TRBJ2-3, with D unresolved. The germline V gene has CDR1 SGHVS and CDR2 FQNEAQ. The CDR3 extends over 17 amino acids. With 5 bases removed from V and 6 bases from J, the gap between germline ends came to 24 bases. This chain's CDR3 is CASSPGWKLLPTDTQYF. The CDR3 coding sequence is TGTGCCAGCAGCCCGGGTTGGAAACTGCTCCCCACGGATACGCAGTATTTT.

This clone was picked up one time. The DNA of the CDR3 is TGTGCCAGCAGCTTACTGACTAGCGGGATTGCGGGGGGTACGCAGTATTTT. Protein sequence: CASSLLTSGIAGGTQYF. V usage is TRBV5-4 and J usage is TRBJ2-3; 11 bases map to TRBD2. The V segment lost 2 bases and the J segment 8 bases; nucleotides outside the gene matches: 13. The CDR3 is 17 residues long. CDR1 SGHNT and CDR2 YYREEE come from the germline V gene (reference sequence).

V is TRBV15 and J is TRBJ2-1; 7 bases agree with TRBD1. The junction had 11 bases not matched to a gene; V was cut back by 5 bases and J by 7 bases. This CDR3 has 15 residues. Germline assignment: CDR1 LNHNV and CDR2 YYDKDF (reference sequence). The CDR3: CATSAGTAFYNEQFF. The CDR3 DNA follows: TGTGCCACCAGCGCCGGGACAGCTTTTTATAATGAGCAGTTCTTC.

This chain links TRBV4-3 with TRBJ1-5; weak D call: TRBD1 (6 bases). This CDR3 comprises 19 residues. The V end was cut by 0 bases, the J end by 0 bases, with 18 bases between. CDR1 LGHNA and CDR2 YSLEER come from the germline V gene. In DNA form, the CDR3 reads TGCGCCAGCAGCCAAGATCCCCTGGACAGCGAATATAGCAATCAGCCCCAGCATTTT. It yields the protein CASSQDPLDSEYSNQPQHF.